These 25 T cell receptor beta chains were sequenced from one sample in a study of regulatory T cells in long-lasting Graves disease. Time point described: newly diagnosed GD, antithyroid drugs for less than 3 months. Construction of the TCR library relied on RNA isolated from PBMCs. HTBI primers from iRepertoire and Arm-PCR of CDR3 regions yielded the TCR beta libraries. TCRdb independently ran MiXCR on the multiplex PCR reads; one entry per CDR3 protein. In the table there are around 420,000 distinct CDR3 sequences, about 16% of which are singletons. The source material was peripheral blood mononuclear cells (PBMCs), sampled at new diagnosis, from a patient treated with antithyroid drugs. These receptors were obtained from a female donor with Graves disease.

This clonotype was recorded at least ten times. J is TRBJ1-4 and V is TRBV11-2; D gene unclear. This CDR3 region has 14 residues. Germline values: CDR1 SGHAT, CDR2 FQNNGV. V lost 3 bases to trimming and J lost 8 bases, with 13 bases between them. The CDR3 DNA follows: TGTGCCAGCAGCTTCAACCAACCCGAGGAAAAACTGTTTTTT. It encodes CASSFNQPEEKLFF.

In this sample, this clonotype turned up a few times. The chain couples TRBV4-2 to TRBJ2-4; D unresolved. V lost 1 base and J lost 0, with 7 bases in between. The germline gives CDR1 LGHNA, CDR2 YNFKEQ. The CDR3 has 15 amino acids. The CDR3 region has the DNA TGTGCCAGCAGCCAAGTGTTTTTAGCCAAAAACATTCAGTACTTC. This codes for CASSQVFLAKNIQYF.

The sample holds many counts of this clonotype. The J gene is TRBJ1-2, the V gene TRBV12-3 or TRBV12-4, with TRBD1 as a possible D gene (5 bases). V shed 3 bases and J shed 3 bases, with 8 bases lying between them. This CDR3 has 13 amino acids. The DNA for the CDR3 is TGTGCCAGCAGTTTGGGACTGGACTATGGCTACACCTTC. Amino acids: CASSLGLDYGYTF.

In the case of this clonotype: Being one base from a much bigger clone, this may be a read error. This chain links TRBV12-3 or TRBV12-4 with TRBJ2-3, with 10 nucleotides matching TRBD2. The V gene end was trimmed by 5 bases and the J gene end by 2 bases; junction bases not matched to a gene: 7. The CDR3 has 16 amino acids. The DNA for the CDR3 is TGTGCCAGCAGTCCACGAGCGGGAGGGACCACAGATACGCAGTATTTT. It codes for CASSPRAGGTTDTQYF.

This clonotype was detected ten times or more. This CDR3 is CASSFEGQGPDTQYF. The CDR3, as DNA: TGTGCCAGCAGTTTCGAGGGTCAGGGCCCAGATACGCAGTATTTT. The rearrangement uses TRBV28 and TRBJ2-3; D tentatively reads TRBD1 or TRBD2 (5 bases each). The germline gives CDR1 MDHEN, CDR2 SYDVKM. This CDR3 region has 15 residues. V lost 3 bases and J 4 bases, leaving 14 bases between the germline ends.

The J gene is TRBJ2-2, the V gene TRBV5-1; D is possibly TRBD2 (6 bases). The CDR3 spans 14 residues. Trimming took 5 bases from V and 6 from J, leaving 14 bases between them. Looked up from germline, CDR1 is SGHRS and CDR2 is YFSETQ. CDR3 region: CASSSRESAGELFF. CDR3 sequence (DNA): TGCGCCAGCAGTTCTCGGGAGTCAGCCGGGGAGCTGTTTTTT.

This clonotype was recorded many times. The chain combines TRBV7-2 with TRBJ2-7, with 8 positions matching TRBD1. V trimming: 5 bases; J trimming: 0 bases; junction bases outside the gene matches: 6. The CDR3 runs to 15 residues. The germline CDR1 and CDR2 sequences are SGHTA and FQGNSA. The CDR3 DNA sequence: TGTGCCAGCAGCCTCTCGGGACAGGTCTCCTACGAGCAGTACTTC. Translating it yields CASSLSGQVSYEQYF.

The table lists this clonotype with many counts. The genes are TRBV12-3 or TRBV12-4 and TRBJ2-7; D may be TRBD1 (5 bases). This CDR3 region has 13 residues. V shed 5 bases and J shed 3 bases, with 11 bases lying between them. CDR3 bases: TGTGCCAGCAGTCCCGCAGGGAACTACGAGCAGTACTTC. Protein: CASSPAGNYEQYF.

This clonotype was counted at least ten times. The rearrangement links TRBV5-1 to TRBJ1-2, with 11 bases identical to TRBD1. CDR3 size: 14 residues. J was trimmed by 6 bases and V by 3 bases; bases with no gene match: 4. Germline-derived CDR1 and CDR2 are SGHRS and YFSETQ. DNA of the CDR3: TGCGCCAGCAGCTGGGACAGGGGGGGAGATGGCTACACCTTC. It codes for CASSWDRGGDGYTF.

The chain joins TRBV7-9 to TRBJ1-1; the D gene is possibly TRBD1 (6 bases). In germline, CDR1 is SEHNR, CDR2 FQNEAQ (reference sequence). The CDR3 totals 15 residues. V was trimmed by 5 bases and J by 1 base, leaving 14 bases between them. CDR3 residues: CASSPTDSGNTEAFF. The CDR3, as DNA: TGTGCCAGCAGCCCCACGGACAGTGGGAACACTGAAGCTTTCTTT.

This clonotype was observed many times. The J gene is TRBJ1-2, the V gene TRBV5-4, with TRBD1 matching over 7 bases. The germline V gene has CDR1 SGHNT and CDR2 YYREEE (reference sequence). Losses at the gene ends were 0 bases for V and 1 base for J; bases not matched to a gene: 3. The CDR3 extends over 15 amino acids. The DNA of the CDR3 is TGTGCCAGCAGCTTGGGGGGACAGATTAACTATGGCTACACCTTC. Amino acids: CASSLGGQINYGYTF.

Many counts were recorded for this clonotype. V usage is TRBV29-1 and J usage is TRBJ2-4, with 7 bases identical to TRBD2. This CDR3 contains 15 residues. With 4 bases clipped from V and 9 bases from J, the junction kept 15 bases outside the gene matches. Germline V gives CDR1 SQVTM, CDR2 ANQGSEA. CDR3 protein: CSVAVGGTSTGIQYF. The CDR3 DNA reads as TGCAGCGTTGCTGTGGGAGGGACCTCAACGGGCATTCAGTACTTC. Filled out from reference TRBV29-1 and TRBJ2-4, the complete variable domain reads SAVISQKPSRDICQRGTSLTIQCQVDSQVTMMFWYRQQPGQSLTLIATANQGSEATYESGFVIDKFPISRPNLTFSTLTVSNMSPEDSSIYLCSVAVGGTSTGIQYFGAGTRLSVL.

Note on this clonotype: Being one base from a much bigger clone, this may be a read error. This chain links TRBV19 with TRBJ1-3; D remains ambiguous. V was clipped by 2 bases and J by 0 bases, with 17 bases between them. Germline-derived CDR1 and CDR2 are LNHDA and SQIVND (reference sequence). This CDR3 is built from 18 residues. CDR3 loop: CASSIRRGRALSGNTIYF. The CDR3 DNA reads TGTGCCAGTAGTATAAGGAGAGGACGGGCGCTCTCTGGAAACACCATATATTTT. The whole variable domain, remainder taken from reference TRBV19 and TRBJ1-3, is DGGITQSPKYLFRKEGQNVTLSCEQNLNHDAMYWYRQDPGQGLRLIYYSQIVNDFQKGDIAEGYSVSREKKESFPLTVTSAQKNPTAFYLCASSIRRGRALSGNTIYFGEGSWLTVV.

This clonotype was picked up many times. The chain uses TRBV3-1 and TRBJ2-3; possibly TRBD1 or TRBD2 for D (5 bases each). This CDR3 spans 16 amino acids. V was pared by 3 bases and J by 0 bases, with 13 bases between. Germline loops: CDR1 LGHDT, CDR2 YNNKEL (reference sequence). CDR3 nucleotide sequence: TGTGCCAGCAGCCACTACGGGACCGCGAGCACAGATACGCAGTATTTT. It encodes CASSHYGTASTDTQYF.

In its sample, this clonotype was seen a few times. One end of the junction does not line up with germline, which may come from a read error. The V and J genes are TRBV25-1 and TRBJ2-7; the D gene is possibly TRBD2 (5 bases). CDR3 length: 17 amino acids. Germline assignment: CDR1 MGHDK and CDR2 SYGVNS. CDR3 amino acids: CAGSEPFCRTPDYEQYF. The CDR3, as DNA: TGTGCCGGCAGTGAACCCTTTTGCCGGACTCCTGACTACGAGCAGTACTTC.

This clonotype was recorded many times. DNA of the CDR3: TGTGCCTGGAGTGTGGGCCTTCCGCGGGGAGAGACCCAGTACTTC. This gives the protein CAWSVGLPRGETQYF. This rearrangement joins TRBV30 to TRBJ2-5, with D perhaps matching TRBD2 (6 bases). CDR1 is GTSNPN and CDR2 is SVGIG in the germline V gene (reference sequence). This CDR3 spans 15 amino acids. V gave up 0 bases and J gave up 4 bases, with 15 bases separating them.

CDR3 in DNA: TGTGCCAGCAGTCCGCCCTTAGGCGGGAGGGGGGTCACAGATACGCAGTATTTT. Its protein product is CASSPPLGGRGVTDTQYF. The chain recombines TRBV27 with TRBJ2-3; 9 nucleotides match TRBD2. CDR1 is MNHEY and CDR2 is SMNVEV in the germline V gene (reference sequence). The CDR3 spans 18 residues. The trim removed 5 bases at V and 2 bases at J, leaving 14 bases unmatched.

This clonotype was counted ten times or more. The gene calls are TRBV27 and TRBJ1-5; possible D gene TRBD1, 5 bases. Trimming removed 2 bases at V and 6 bases at J, with 11 bases between. The CDR3 spans 14 residues. Germline CDR1 MNHEY, CDR2 SMNVEV (reference sequence). For the CDR3, the DNA is TGTGCCAGCAGTTTAGGGGGGGTCGGTCAGCCCCAGCATTTT. It translates to CASSLGGVGQPQHF.

The chain is built from TRBV9 and TRBJ2-5; 14 nucleotides agree with TRBD2. After removal of 3 bases from V and 11 bases from J, the junction contained 12 bases not matched to a gene. CDR1 is SGDLS and CDR2 is YYNGEE in the germline V gene. The length of the CDR3 is 16 residues. In DNA form, the CDR3 reads TGTGCCAGCAGCGAAGGAGAGGGACTAGCGGGAGTAGAGCAGTACTTC. It encodes CASSEGEGLAGVEQYF.

Ten or more counts support this clonotype. The CDR3 sequence: CASSYSPSGIRGNNEQFF. CDR3 in DNA: TGTGCCAGCAGTTACTCCCCGAGCGGGATCAGGGGGAACAATGAGCAGTTCTTC. The chain has TRBV6-5 and TRBJ2-1, with D tentatively TRBD1 or TRBD2 (7 bases each). CDR3 size: 18 residues. Germline V lookup: CDR1 MNHEY, CDR2 SVGAGI. V gave up 0 bases and J gave up 5 bases, with 20 bases separating them.

This clonotype showed up many times. This chain links TRBV28 with TRBJ1-3, with D possibly being TRBD1 (5 bases). Trimming stripped 5 bases from V and 1 base from J, with 9 bases between. This CDR3 spans 14 amino acids. The germline V gene encodes CDR1 MDHEN and CDR2 SYDVKM. The CDR3 DNA reads as TGTGCCAGCAGTGGGACGGTATCTGGAAACACCATATATTTT. Translating it yields CASSGTVSGNTIYF. Combining the CDR3 with reference TRBV28 and TRBJ1-3 gives the whole variable domain DVKVTQSSRYLVKRTGEKVFLECVQDMDHENMFWYRQDPGLGLRLIYFSYDVKMKEKGDIPEGYSVSREKKERFSLILESASTNQTSMYLCASSGTVSGNTIYFGEGSWLTVV.

The chain joins TRBV2 to TRBJ2-3; 12 bases fit TRBD2. The J call may not be correct, given that the DNA end is closer to TRBJ2-5. The CDR3 covers 14 residues. The germline V gene has CDR1 SNHLY and CDR2 FYNNEI. The CDR3 is CAVLTSGSMGTQYF. DNA of the CDR3: TGTGCCGTCCTGACTAGCGGGAGTATGGGGACCCAGTACTTC.

This clonotype has ten or more counts. The chain links TRBV20-1 to TRBJ2-3; 8 bases map to TRBD2. The germline V gene has CDR1 DFQATT and CDR2 SNEGSKA (reference sequence). This CDR3 spans 17 amino acids. V was pared by 4 bases and J by 0 bases, with 12 bases of the junction left unmatched. CDR3 nucleotide sequence: TGCAGTGCTATGGGCCTATCTAGCGGGCCTAGCACAGATACGCAGTATTTT. This sequence encodes CSAMGLSSGPSTDTQYF.

This clonotype was counted ten times or more. This sequence joins TRBV6-5 and TRBJ1-1, with a possible D match to TRBD1 (6 bases). Germline V lookup: CDR1 MNHEY, CDR2 SVGAGI. The V gene lost 10 bases and the J gene lost 7 bases, with 16 bases spanning the gap. The CDR3 consists of 12 residues. Written as DNA, the CDR3 is TGTGCCACCAATTATGGACAGAATGAAGCTTTCTTT. Translating gives CATNYGQNEAFF.

The chain combines TRBV19 with TRBJ1-2; D is unresolved. With 0 bases removed from V and 4 bases from J, the gap between germline ends came to 3 bases. The germline gives CDR1 LNHDA, CDR2 SQIVND (reference sequence). The CDR3 totals 12 residues. The CDR3 loop reads CASSIDRYGYTF. CDR3 nucleotide sequence: TGTGCCAGTAGTATAGACCGCTATGGCTACACCTTC.